The source of this T cell receptor beta chain is a study of long-term antiretroviral therapy in people with HIV. General observations from the study: Clones that expanded before ART (that is, prior to treatment) dominated the repertoire at all time points. Post-ART, diversity grew, though it stayed under transplant donor control levels.

The libraries were made with immunoSEQ v3.0 at survey level. Method: immunoSEQ multiplex PCR; TCRdb's copy keeps in-frame clones and lacks some. The sample shows approximately 35,000 clones, around three quarters of them seen only once. CDR1 is MGHRA, CDR2 YSYEKL, per germline. The CDR3 extends over 18 amino acids. The V segment lost 1 base and the J segment 0 bases; nucleotides outside the gene matches: 9. To note about this clone: Antigen specificity is unknown.

The receptor was isolated from a woman in her forties or fifties with HIV. The sequences come from unsorted PBMCs, collected 2 years after starting antiretroviral therapy. The rearrangement links TRBV4-1 to TRBJ1-5; 7 nucleotides line up with TRBD1. CDR3 amino acids: CASSQAAQGSYSNQPQHF. The CDR3 DNA is TGCGCCAGCAGCCAAGCCGCACAGGGGTCTTATAGCAATCAGCCCCAGCATTTT.